The source of this TCR beta chain is a study of blood T cell repertoires in COVID-19. Study-level background: The United States, Italy and Spain supplied acute and convalescent COVID-19 samples. From T cells, B-cell-depleted T cells, or PBMCs came the material, which was cDNA or gDNA.

Germline V gene lookup returns CDR1 SGHRS and CDR2 YFSETQ. V gave up 3 bases and J gave up 2 bases, with 8 bases separating them. The CDR3 has 13 residues. In the original processing: Counts of nucleated cells, estimated from reference gene primer amplification, were obtained. Method: immunoSEQ multiplex PCR; TCRdb's copy keeps in-frame clones and lacks some. Clone size and V and J calls were adopted from that table, with D and trimming inferred from the DNA. The profile shows about 140,000 clones, about 87% of them singletons. The source is a man between 45 and 60 years old with active COVID-19. This chain joins TRBV5-1 and TRBJ1-2, with D perhaps matching TRBD1 (6 bases). Sequencing was done on a sample of peripheral blood. The CDR3 sequence: CASSYRENYGYTF. The CDR3 DNA is TGCGCCAGCAGCTACAGGGAGAACTATGGCTACACCTTC.